The following is a TCR beta chain sequence with its context. This sample was taken from a study of blood T cell repertoires in COVID-19. Study as a whole: Acute-phase and convalescent COVID-19 samples originated in the United States, Italy and Spain. T cells, B-cell-depleted T cells, or PBMCs supplied cDNA or gDNA.

This CDR3 has 13 residues. The V gene's germline CDR1 is SEHNR and CDR2 FQNEAQ (reference sequence). The V segment lost 6 bases and the J segment 6 bases; nucleotides outside the gene matches: 5. In the original analysis: Researchers report that nucleated cell counts were estimated from reference gene primer amplification. Only in-frame clones appear in the TCRdb table, and some are missing; sequencing was by immunoSEQ multiplex PCR. Clonal size and the V and J genes are those of that table, whereas D and trimming came from the DNA. The profile covers fewer than 100,000 clones, with 82% appearing a single time and 27% taken by the ten largest.

The chain employs TRBV7-9 and TRBJ1-1; 9 bases match TRBD1. The clonotype comes from a human donor in a cohort sampled during active COVID-19. The sample comprised peripheral blood. The chain's CDR3 is CASSLQGAAEAFF. The CDR3 coding sequence is TGTGCCAGCAGTCTACAGGGGGCCGCTGAAGCTTTCTTT.